These T cell receptor beta chains were read from a single sample in a study of CD8 T cells in ankylosing spondylitis. TCRdb ran MiXCR on the 5' RACE reads and lists one entry per CDR3 protein. The sample carries approximately 220,000 distinct CDR3 sequences, about 26% recorded once. Sequenced material: blood, either unsorted or a sorted T cell fraction (not recorded which). The receptors derive from a male donor with ankylosing spondylitis or in good health (not recorded which). The CDR3 runs from the conserved cysteine through the conserved F or W. The order of the fields is clone size, D gene, J gene, V gene, CDR3 protein, CDR3 DNA. D genes are given only for firm matches. Size is stated for part of the rows, as once, few or many counts, or as a class when the clone is expanded.

>.|TRBD2|TRBJ2-3|TRBV4-1
CASSQEGTMRDTQYF
TGCGCCAGCAGCCAAGAAGGGACTATGAGAGATACGCAGTATTTT
>.|.|TRBJ1-2|TRBV12-3/TRBV12-4
CASSSETGRKNSYTF
TGTGCCAGCAGTTCAGAAACCGGGAGAAAAAACAGCTACACCTTC
>.|.|TRBJ1-2|TRBV6-2/TRBV6-3
CASSYSRVAGITGYTF
TGTGCCAGCAGTTACTCGAGGGTGGCAGGGATCACTGGCTACACCTTC
>many|TRBD2|TRBJ2-1|TRBV20-1
CSAAYILAGSYNEQFF
TGCAGTGCTGCCTATATACTAGCGGGTTCCTACAATGAGCAGTTCTTC
>many|TRBD2|TRBJ2-3|TRBV7-2
CASSSRGGRGPDTQYF
TGTGCCAGCAGCTCCCGTGGCGGGAGAGGCCCAGATACGCAGTATTTT
>many|.|TRBJ2-7|TRBV7-2
CASSLADYEQYF
TGTGCCAGCAGCTTAGCGGACTACGAGCAGTACTTC
>.|TRBD2|TRBJ2-1|TRBV6-1
CASRASGSTSYNEQFF
TGTGCCAGCAGGGCTAGCGGGAGTACTTCCTACAATGAGCAGTTCTTC
>many|TRBD2|TRBJ2-7|TRBV7-7
CASSRGLLYEQYF
TGTGCTAGCAGCCGGGGACTACTCTACGAGCAGTACTTC
>.|.|TRBJ2-7|TRBV12-3/TRBV12-4
CASSDKRGYTSNEQYF
TGTGCCAGCAGCGATAAGAGGGGGTACACTAGCAACGAGCAGTACTTC
>few|.|TRBJ1-1|TRBV6-5
CASSYSIKNTEAFF
TGTGCCAGCAGTTACTCGATCAAGAACACTGAAGCTTTCTTT
>many|TRBD2|TRBJ2-5|TRBV5-1
CASTSGSGSETQYF
TGCGCCAGCACTAGCGGGAGCGGCTCAGAGACCCAGTACTTC
>.|.|TRBJ2-3|TRBV29-1
CSVDSGRDTQYF
TGCAGCGTTGATTCAGGAAGAGATACGCAGTATTTT
>few|TRBD2|TRBJ2-7|TRBV20-1
CSARDLRGLANYEQYF
TGCAGTGCTAGAGATCTCCGGGGACTAGCGAACTACGAGCAGTACTTC
>many|.|TRBJ2-5|TRBV7-3
CASSMGPGETQYF
TGTGCCAGCAGCATGGGACCTGGGGAGACCCAGTACTTC
>few|.|TRBJ2-2|TRBV20-1
CSARAGAGAGELFF
TGCAGTGCTAGAGCAGGGGCTGGAGCCGGGGAGCTGTTTTTT
>.|.|TRBJ2-7|TRBV20-1
CCARDGSGLASYEQYF
TGCTGTGCTAGAGATGGTTCGGGACTGGCCTCCTACGAGCAGTACTTC
>.|TRBD2|TRBJ2-5|TRBV24-1
CATSDSTSGRPETQYF
TGTGCCACCAGTGATTCAACTAGCGGGAGACCTGAGACCCAGTACTTC
>.|TRBD2|TRBJ2-7|TRBV12-3/TRBV12-4
CASSRAGGNEQYF
TGTGCCAGCAGCCGAGCGGGAGGAAACGAGCAGTACTTC
>many|.|TRBJ2-3|TRBV7-3
CASSSGSGIYATQYF
TGTGCCAGCAGCTCCGGCTCGGGGATCTACGCTACGCAGTATTTT
>.|.|TRBJ2-1|TRBV20-1
CSASRPGPAYNEQFF
TGCAGTGCTAGCCGACCGGGCCCAGCCTACAATGAGCAGTTCTTC
>many|.|TRBJ2-5|TRBV20-1
CSAKGPSVETQYF
TGCAGTGCTAAAGGCCCCTCAGTAGAGACCCAGTACTTC
>many|TRBD1|TRBJ2-5|TRBV7-9
CASSRDRGRETQYF
TGTGCCAGCAGCAGGGACAGGGGGAGGGAGACCCAGTACTTC
>many|TRBD1|TRBJ1-4|TRBV12-3/TRBV12-4
CASSPGQGRNEKLFF
TGTGCCAGCAGTCCAGGACAGGGCAGGAATGAAAAACTGTTTTTT
>many|.|TRBJ1-5|TRBV6-1
CASSPRAWGNQPQHF
TGTGCCAGCAGTCCCCGGGCCTGGGGCAATCAGCCCCAGCATTTT
>many|TRBD1|TRBJ2-2|TRBV20-1
CSARDRGTNTGELFF
TGCAGTGCTAGGGACAGGGGGACGAACACCGGGGAGCTGTTTTTT
>.|.|TRBJ1-1|TRBV10-3
CAIKDTTNTEAFF
TGTGCCATCAAGGACACCACGAACACTGAAGCTTTCTTT
>.|.|TRBJ2-7|TRBV12-3/TRBV12-4
CASSSDRREQYF
TGTGCCAGCAGTTCGGACCGGCGCGAGCAGTACTTC